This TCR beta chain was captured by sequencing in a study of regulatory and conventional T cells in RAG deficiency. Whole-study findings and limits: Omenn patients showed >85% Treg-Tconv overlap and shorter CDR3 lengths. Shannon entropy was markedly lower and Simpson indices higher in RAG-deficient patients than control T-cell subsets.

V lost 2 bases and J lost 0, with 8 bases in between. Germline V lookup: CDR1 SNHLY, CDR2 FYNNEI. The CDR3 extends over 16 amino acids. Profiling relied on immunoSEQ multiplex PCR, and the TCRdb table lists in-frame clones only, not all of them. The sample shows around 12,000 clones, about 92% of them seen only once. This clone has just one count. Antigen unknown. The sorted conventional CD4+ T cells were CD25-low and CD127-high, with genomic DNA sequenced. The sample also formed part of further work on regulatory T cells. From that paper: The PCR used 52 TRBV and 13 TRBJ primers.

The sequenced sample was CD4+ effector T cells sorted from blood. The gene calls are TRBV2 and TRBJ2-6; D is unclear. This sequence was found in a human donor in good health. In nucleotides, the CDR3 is TGTGCCAGCAGTGAATCGTGGTCCTCTGGGGCCAACGTCCTGACTTTC. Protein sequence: CASSESWSSGANVLTF.